The 31 T cell receptor beta chains given below trace back to one sample, sequenced in a study of radiotherapy plus CTLA-4 blockade in lung cancer. The protocol was immunoSEQ multiplex PCR, while the TCRdb copy is restricted to in-frame clones and leaves out a portion. The sample lists about 62,000 clones; 65% to 85% were seen once. The specimen comprised peripheral blood, sampled from a patient treated with radiotherapy plus ipilimumab. The receptors stem from a human donor with non-small cell lung cancer who had a complete response to radiotherapy plus ipilimumab.

V gene TRBV7-2 combines with J gene TRBJ1-1; TRBD1 agrees at 8 bases. Germline-derived CDR1 and CDR2 are SGHTA and FQGNSA. This CDR3 spans 14 amino acids. The trim removed 1 base at V and 7 bases at J, leaving 5 bases unmatched. The CDR3 DNA reads as TGTGCCAGCAGCTTAGGACAGGGGTACCGTGAAGCTTTCTTT. Protein: CASSLGQGYREAFF.

This rearrangement joins TRBV4-3 to TRBJ2-7; 11 positions agree with TRBD2. V was pared by 5 bases and J by 2 bases, with 5 bases of the junction left unmatched. The CDR3 covers 15 residues. Germline V gene lookup returns CDR1 LGHNA and CDR2 YSLEER. Written as DNA, the CDR3 is TGCGCCAGCAGCACACTAGCGGGGGACACCTACGAGCAGTACTTC. Its translation: CASSTLAGDTYEQYF.

The chain links TRBV2 to TRBJ2-1; TRBD1 matches at 10 bases. The CDR3 contains 16 residues. The junction had 10 bases not matched to a gene; V was cut back by 7 bases and J by 4 bases. Germline V CDR1 and CDR2: SNHLY, FYNNEI. The CDR3 DNA is TGTGCCAGCACTTTAGAGGGACAGGGGAGATACAATGAGCAGTTCTTC. Protein: CASTLEGQGRYNEQFF. The full variable domain, with the rest looked up from reference TRBV2 and TRBJ2-1, is EPEVTQTPSHQVTQMGQEVILRCVPISNHLYFYWYRQILGQKVEFLVSFYNNEISEKSEIFDDQFSVERPDGSNFTLKIRSTKLEDSAMYFCASTLEGQGRYNEQFFGPGTRLTVL.

The gene calls are TRBV28 and TRBJ2-7, with D possibly matching TRBD1 (6 bases). Germline V CDR1 and CDR2: MDHEN, SYDVKM. Trimming cost V 7 bases and J 5 bases, with 15 bases left between them. CDR3 length: 13 amino acids. DNA of the CDR3: TGTGCCAGCACCCAGGGGCAGGCCGACGAGCAGTACTTC. The encoded protein is CASTQGQADEQYF.

The chain links TRBV7-6 to TRBJ2-7; 7 nucleotides line up with TRBD1. The germline V gene encodes CDR1 SGHVS and CDR2 FNYEAQ. Unmatched junction bases numbered 11, after V lost 5 bases and J lost 1 base. The CDR3 totals 16 residues. The CDR3 protein is CASSASRDRESYEQYF. The CDR3 region has the DNA TGTGCCAGCAGCGCGAGCCGGGACAGAGAATCCTACGAGCAGTACTTC.

J is TRBJ1-1 and V is TRBV5-1, with 7 bases fitting TRBD1. The length of the CDR3 is 15 residues. The germline CDR1 and CDR2 sequences are SGHRS and YFSETQ. The V gene end was trimmed by 4 bases and the J gene end by 0 bases; junction bases not matched to a gene: 6. The CDR3 is CASSGGQNMNTEAFF. In nucleotides, the CDR3 is TGCGCCAGCAGCGGGGGACAGAACATGAACACTGAAGCTTTCTTT.

The genes are TRBV29-1 and TRBJ2-5; D possibly corresponds to TRBD1 (6 bases). The CDR3 is 15 residues long. V was shortened by 2 bases and J by 2 bases, with 15 bases between the two germline ends. CDR1 SQVTM and CDR2 ANQGSEA come from the germline V gene. This CDR3 is CSVEWAGDPQETQYF. Here the CDR3 DNA reads TGCAGCGTTGAATGGGCAGGGGACCCTCAAGAGACCCAGTACTTC.

The V gene is TRBV19, the J gene TRBJ2-7; a possible D gene is TRBD1 (5 bases). This CDR3 contains 13 residues. Trimming stripped 4 bases from V and 9 bases from J, with 16 bases between. Germline V gene data show CDR1 as LNHDA and CDR2 as SQIVND (reference sequence). CDR3 loop: CASSTGSRDRQYF. CDR3 sequence (DNA): TGTGCCAGTAGTACCGGCTCGCGAGACAGGCAGTACTTC.

V usage is TRBV28 and J usage is TRBJ1-2; 8 positions agree with TRBD1. CDR1 MDHEN and CDR2 SYDVKM come from the germline V gene. V lost 6 bases, J lost 0 bases, and 15 bases stayed unmatched. The CDR3 is 18 amino acids. The CDR3 sequence is CASSSLWDRTNSNYGYTF. CDR3 bases: TGTGCCAGCAGCAGTTTATGGGACAGGACTAACTCTAACTATGGCTACACCTTC.

This chain links TRBV6-5 with TRBJ1-3; D not resolved. The CDR3 runs to 13 residues. Germline values: CDR1 MNHEY, CDR2 SVGAGI. V lost 4 bases and J 1 base, leaving 5 bases between the germline ends. For the CDR3, the DNA is TGTGCCAGCAGTTTTTCATCTGGAAACACCATATATTTT. Encoded protein: CASSFSSGNTIYF.

The chain uses TRBV9 and TRBJ2-1; 10 bases fit TRBD2. Trimming removed 0 bases from V and 7 bases from J; junction bases left unmatched: 13. Germline lookup yields CDR1 SGDLS and CDR2 YYNGEE. The CDR3 covers 18 residues. Written as DNA, the CDR3 is TGTGCCAGCAGCGTAGCTTCTAGCGGGAGAGGGCCATATAATGAGCAGTTCTTC. This sequence encodes CASSVASSGRGPYNEQFF.

This chain joins TRBV10-2 and TRBJ1-5; tentative D call: TRBD1 (5 bases). CDR1 and CDR2 from the germline V gene are WSHSY and SAAADI. The V gene lost 0 bases and the J gene lost 0 bases, with 12 bases spanning the gap. This CDR3 contains 17 residues. The CDR3 sequence: CASSESTRQGSNQPQHF. CDR3 nucleotides: TGCGCCAGCAGTGAGTCGACTCGGCAGGGTAGCAATCAGCCCCAGCATTTT.

The chain joins TRBV10-3 to TRBJ1-1; 8 nucleotides match TRBD1. CDR3 length: 14 amino acids. Germline trimming cut 6 bases from V and 0 bases from J; bases unmatched to any gene: 3. Looked up from germline, CDR1 is ENHRY and CDR2 is SYGVKD. The CDR3 DNA is TGTGCCATCAGACAGGGGGGGATGAACACTGAAGCTTTCTTT. This codes for CAIRQGGMNTEAFF.

V gene TRBV7-8 combines with J gene TRBJ1-5; D is perhaps TRBD1 (6 bases). The V end lost 2 bases, the J end lost 2 bases, and 10 bases lay between the germline ends. The length of the CDR3 is 15 residues. Germline V gives CDR1 SGHVS, CDR2 FQNEAQ. CDR3 in DNA: TGTGCCAGCAGCTTAATGGGGGCCGGCAATCAGCCCCAGCATTTT. Translated, it gives CASSLMGAGNQPQHF.

V usage is TRBV7-8 and J usage is TRBJ2-7, with TRBD2 as a possible D gene (6 bases). This CDR3 is built from 16 residues. Germline CDR1 reads SGHVS; CDR2 reads FQNEAQ. V was trimmed by 1 base and J by 6 bases, leaving 19 bases between them. CDR3 sequence reads: CASSLDPPGLRPEQYF. CDR3 coding DNA: TGTGCCAGCAGCTTAGACCCACCGGGACTCCGCCCCGAGCAGTACTTC.

The V gene is TRBV7-2, the J gene TRBJ1-1, with TRBD1 identical over 9 bases. The CDR3 is made up of 15 amino acids. Germline V gene sequence: CDR1 SGHTA, CDR2 FQGNSA. Germline trimming cut 5 bases from V and 5 bases from J; bases unmatched to any gene: 9. CDR3: CASSPQVGQGTEAFF. DNA for the CDR3: TGTGCCAGCAGCCCTCAAGTGGGACAGGGAACTGAAGCTTTCTTT. Complete variable domain (other parts from reference TRBV7-2 and TRBJ1-1): GAGVSQSPSNKVTEKGKDVELRCDPISGHTALYWYRQSLGQGLEFLIYFQGNSAPDKSGLPSDRFSAERTGGSVSTLTIQRTQQEDSAVYLCASSPQVGQGTEAFFGQGTRLTVV.

This chain links TRBV7-9 with TRBJ1-2; 12 bases line up with TRBD1. This CDR3 has 16 amino acids. Germline V gene data show CDR1 as SEHNR and CDR2 as FQNEAQ (reference sequence). The junction had 7 bases not matched to a gene; V was cut back by 0 bases and J by 8 bases. The CDR3 DNA is TGTGCCAGCAGCTTAGCAGGGACAGGGGGCTTTAGGGGCTACACCTTC. It is translated as CASSLAGTGGFRGYTF.

This clone was found once. A read error may produce the germline difference seen at one junction end. The chain is built from TRBV5-1 and TRBJ1-2, with D perhaps matching TRBD1 (5 bases). Per the germline V gene, CDR1 is SGHRS and CDR2 is YFSETQ. The CDR3 extends over 17 amino acids. The CDR3 loop is CASGLVGQGPGRDGYTF. The CDR3 DNA reads TGCGCCAGCGGCTTGGTTGGGCAGGGCCCTGGACGAGATGGCTACACCTTC.

The V and J genes are TRBV2 and TRBJ1-1; D uncertain. Germline V lookup: CDR1 SNHLY, CDR2 FYNNEI. V gave up 4 bases and J gave up 3 bases, with 12 bases separating them. The CDR3 covers 14 residues. The CDR3 spells CASSALSSYTEAFF. The CDR3 coding sequence is TGTGCCAGCAGTGCGTTATCGTCGTACACTGAAGCTTTCTTT.

This clone was recorded a few times. The chain links TRBV27 to TRBJ2-2; 10 bases are shared with TRBD2. From germline, CDR1 is MNHEY and CDR2 SMNVEV (reference sequence). This CDR3 has 17 residues. Trimming at V came to 1 base and at J to 7 bases, leaving 9 bases not matched to a gene. The CDR3 reads CASSLWGTSASRGELFF. CDR3 nucleotides: TGTGCCAGCAGTTTATGGGGGACTAGCGCCTCCCGCGGGGAGCTGTTTTTT.

The DNA of the CDR3 is TGTGCCAGCAGCGTAGGAGGCGGGCAGTCCCAGCATTTT. The encoded protein is CASSVGGGQSQHF. This chain links TRBV9 with TRBJ1-5, with D unclear. This CDR3 spans 13 amino acids. Trimming removed 0 bases at V and 11 bases at J, with 12 bases between. CDR1 SGDLS and CDR2 YYNGEE come from the germline V gene. The full variable domain, its missing parts supplied by reference TRBV9 and TRBJ1-5, is DSGVTQTPKHLITATGQRVTLRCSPRSGDLSVYWYQQSLDQGLQFLIQYYNGEERAKGNILERFSAQQFPDLHSELNLSSLELGDSALYFCASSVGGGQSQHFGDGTRLSIL.

This sequence joins TRBV27 and TRBJ2-2; a possible D gene is TRBD1 (5 bases). The CDR3 consists of 13 residues. Germline loops: CDR1 MNHEY, CDR2 SMNVEV (reference sequence). V was shortened by 6 bases and J by 1 base, with 6 bases between the two germline ends. The CDR3: CASRGQNTGELFF. CDR3 nucleotide sequence: TGTGCCAGCAGAGGACAGAACACCGGGGAGCTGTTTTTT.

V gene TRBV18 combines with J gene TRBJ2-5; possible D gene TRBD2, 5 bases. With the DNA end fitting TRBJ2-7 better, the J assignment may be wrong. There are 14 residues in the CDR3. Germline assignment: CDR1 KGHSH and CDR2 LQKENI. DNA of the CDR3: TGTGCCAGCTCACCACCTAGCGCAGCCTACGAGCAGTACTTC. This gives the protein CASSPPSAAYEQYF.

J is TRBJ2-2 and V is TRBV5-1; no firm D call. Trimming removed 1 base from V and 5 bases from J, with 6 bases in between. The length of the CDR3 is 13 residues. Germline loops: CDR1 SGHRS, CDR2 YFSETQ. CDR3 sequence: CASSLSSTGELFF. The DNA of the CDR3 is TGCGCCAGCAGCTTGTCTAGTACCGGGGAGCTGTTTTTT.

The V gene is TRBV15, the J gene TRBJ2-5, with D possibly matching TRBD1 (6 bases). V was shortened by 8 bases and J by 2 bases, with 9 bases between the two germline ends. The V gene's germline CDR1 is LNHNV and CDR2 YYDKDF (reference sequence). The CDR3 sequence is 12 residues long. CDR3 amino acids: CATSDRQETQYF. CDR3 DNA sequence: TGTGCCACCTCCGACAGGCAAGAGACCCAGTACTTC. The whole variable domain, filled in from reference TRBV15 and TRBJ2-5, reads DAMVIQNPRYQVTQFGKPVTLSCSQTLNHNVMYWYQQKSSQAPKLLFHYYDKDFNNEADTPDNFQSRRPNTSFCFLDIRSPGLGDTAMYLCATSDRQETQYFGPGTRLLVL.

V gene TRBV10-3 combines with J gene TRBJ2-7; 16 positions agree with TRBD2. In germline, CDR1 is ENHRY, CDR2 SYGVKD. The CDR3 totals 16 residues. Trimming took 6 bases from V and 5 from J; bases not matched to a gene: 7. The CDR3 nucleotides read TGTGCCATCAGGGGGACTAGCGGGAGGGCTCCCCACGAGCAGTACTTC. Its protein product is CAIRGTSGRAPHEQYF.

The chain combines TRBV29-1 with TRBJ2-6; 8 bases fit TRBD1. The CDR3 consists of 15 residues. In germline, CDR1 is SQVTM, CDR2 ANQGSEA. The V segment lost 4 bases and the J segment 2 bases; nucleotides outside the gene matches: 4. The chain's CDR3 is CSVGQGPTGANVLTF. As DNA, the CDR3 is TGCAGCGTTGGACAGGGGCCGACTGGGGCCAACGTCCTGACTTTC.

The sample holds a few counts of this clone. The J gene is TRBJ1-5, the V gene TRBV6-5; D not certain. V lost 5 bases to trimming and J lost 11 bases, with 16 bases between them. CDR1 MNHEY and CDR2 SVGAGI come from the germline V gene. This CDR3 spans 13 amino acids. In nucleotides, the CDR3 is TGTGCCAGCAGTGAAGCCAGTGAGGTTTCCCAGCATTTT. Translation: CASSEASEVSQHF.

A few counts support this clone. The V gene is TRBV19, the J gene TRBJ1-1, with TRBD1 matching 7 bases. The CDR3 sequence is 13 residues long. J gave up 5 bases and V 5 bases, and 5 bases lay outside the gene matches. Germline values: CDR1 LNHDA, CDR2 SQIVND (reference sequence). The CDR3 DNA reads as TGTGCCAGTAGTTGGGACAGAATTACTGAAGCTTTCTTT. Translated: CASSWDRITEAFF.

V is TRBV2 and J is TRBJ2-3; 8 bases align to TRBD1. Germline CDR1 is SNHLY and CDR2 is FYNNEI. CDR3 size: 14 residues. The ends lost 6 bases at V and 2 bases at J; junction bases unmatched: 4. The CDR3 DNA reads as TGTGCCAGCAGAAGACAGGGGCTCACAGATACGCAGTATTTT. As protein: CASRRQGLTDTQYF.

The chain couples TRBV5-1 to TRBJ2-1, with 12 bases lining up with TRBD2. The CDR3 is 14 amino acids. CDR1 SGHRS and CDR2 YFSETQ come from the germline V gene. Trimming took 3 bases from V and 5 from J; bases not matched to a gene: 0. CDR3 coding DNA: TGCGCCAGCAGCTGGACTAGCGGGGACAATGAGCAGTTCTTC. It translates to CASSWTSGDNEQFF.